The 3 T cell receptor beta chains below come from one sample, sequenced in a study of blood T cells in healthy people across ages. A second PCR, run for about 6 to 12 cycles, used a sample-barcoded 5' primer plus a J-beta primer mix. One entry per CDR3 protein results from TCRdb running MiXCR on the 5' RACE reads. The data contain 700,000 or so distinct CDR3 sequences, about 24% of them singletons. The sequenced material came from blood. The receptor set was obtained from a man in his 70s in good health.

The sample holds many counts of this clonotype. The junction differs from germline at one of its ends, possibly a read error. The chain combines TRBV7-9 with TRBJ2-1; either TRBD1 or TRBD2 may supply D (6 bases each). Germline assignment: CDR1 SEHNR and CDR2 FQNEAQ (reference sequence). CDR3 length: 14 amino acids. The CDR3 sequence: CASSPDKGGLLLIF. The CDR3 bases are TGTGCCAGCAGCCCGGACAAGGGGGGCCTCCTTTTGATCTTC.

The CDR3 here is CATFHRGPYGYTF. CDR3 in DNA: TGTGCCACGTTTCACAGGGGTCCCTATGGCTACACCTTC. This chain uses TRBV19 with TRBJ1-2, with 7 bases lining up with TRBD1. Germline-derived CDR1 and CDR2 are LNHDA and SQIVND (reference sequence). This CDR3 is 13 amino acids long. Trimming at V came to 10 bases and at J to 4 bases, leaving 9 bases not matched to a gene.

The chain couples TRBV3-1 to TRBJ1-4; D might be TRBD1 (5 bases). There are 12 residues in the CDR3. Germline V gives CDR1 LGHDT, CDR2 YNNKEL (reference sequence). V shed 4 bases and J shed 9 bases, with 9 bases lying between them. CDR3 nucleotide sequence: TGTGCCAGCAGCCTTCGACAGAAAAAACTGTTTTTT. Residues: CASSLRQKKLFF.